The 11 T cell receptor beta chains given below trace back to one sample, sequenced in a study of shared clonotypes between healthy human individuals. It was CD45RO-negative cells, positively selected for CCR7, that made up naive CD8 cells, with terminally differentiated effector memory CD45RA+ cells excluded. TCRdb's table, derived via immunoSEQ multiplex PCR, lists solely in-frame clones and lacks some. There are some 2,100,000 clones in the sample; approximately 94% occur only once, and roughly 1.8% lies in the top ten. The sample taken for sequencing was naive CD8+ T cells from PBMCs. The receptor source for this set is a man aged 18 to 30 in good health. Some clones in this sample may be carry-over from other donors' samples.

The chain recombines TRBV11-1 with TRBJ2-7; D gene uncertain. The V end was cut by 2 bases, the J end by 7 bases, with 21 bases between. The germline V gene encodes CDR1 SGHAT and CDR2 FQDESV (reference sequence). The CDR3 is made up of 16 amino acids. CDR3 nucleotides: TGTGCCAGCAGCTTAAATCCTGAGCTCGCCCGGTGGGAGCAGTACTTC. This gives the protein CASSLNPELARWEQYF.

The rearrangement links TRBV28 to TRBJ1-2; D might be TRBD1 (6 bases). The V and J ends lost 1 base and 0 bases respectively, with 9 bases between them. Germline CDR1 reads MDHEN; CDR2 reads SYDVKM. This CDR3 has 15 residues. CDR3 sequence reads: CASSLFRGTNYGYTF. The CDR3 nucleotides are TGTGCCAGCAGTTTATTCAGGGGAACTAACTATGGCTACACCTTC.

V gene TRBV10-3 combines with J gene TRBJ1-5; 7 bases line up with TRBD1. The J segment lost 7 bases and the V segment lost 6 bases, leaving 18 bases of the junction unmatched. Germline V gives CDR1 ENHRY, CDR2 SYGVKD. The length of the CDR3 is 17 residues. This CDR3 reads CAISFSLPTGKGQPQHF. In DNA, the CDR3 is TGTGCCATCAGCTTTTCCCTCCCGACAGGGAAAGGGCAGCCCCAGCATTTT.

The V call is TRBV4-3, the J call TRBJ2-5; TRBD1 matches 10 bases. In germline, CDR1 is LGHNA, CDR2 YSLEER. The V and J ends lost 3 bases and 3 bases, in that order; junction bases with no gene match: 4. The CDR3 covers 15 residues. CDR3 DNA sequence: TGCGCCAGCAGCCAGGGGACAGGGGTTGAAGAGACCCAGTACTTC. Protein sequence: CASSQGTGVEETQYF.

The chain is built from TRBV7-2 and TRBJ2-3; possibly TRBD1 or TRBD2 for D (5 bases each). Trimming shortened V by 3 bases and J by 14 bases, and 12 bases separated the two germline ends. The CDR3 consists of 11 residues. CDR1 is SGHTA and CDR2 is FQGNSA in the germline V gene. The CDR3 DNA reads TGTGCCAGCAGCTTGGGTAGGGACGGGTATTTT. It is translated as CASSLGRDGYF.

This clone was seen just once. The chain couples TRBV6-6 to TRBJ1-1; D perhaps matches TRBD1 (5 bases). The germline CDR1 and CDR2 sequences are MNHNY and SVGAGI (reference sequence). V was trimmed by 6 bases and J by 0 bases, leaving 11 bases between them. CDR3 length: 14 amino acids. CDR3 amino acids: CASRETAMNTEAFF. The DNA for the CDR3 is TGTGCCAGCAGGGAGACAGCCATGAACACTGAAGCTTTCTTT.

The genes are TRBV7-8 and TRBJ2-7; D remains unclear. V was clipped by 4 bases and J by 2 bases, with 9 bases between them. The CDR3 sequence is 13 residues long. Germline V gene sequence: CDR1 SGHVS, CDR2 FQNEAQ. The CDR3 coding sequence is TGTGCCAGCAGCTCCAGACTGACCTACGAGCAGTACTTC. Translation: CASSSRLTYEQYF. The variable domain in full, with the rest retrieved from reference TRBV7-8 and TRBJ2-7, is GAGVSQSPRYKVAKRGQDVALRCDPISGHVSLFWYQQALGQGPEFLTYFQNEAQLDKSGLPSDRFFAERPEGSVSTLKIQRTQQEDSAVYLCASSSRLTYEQYFGPGTRLTVT.

The V gene is TRBV29-1, the J gene TRBJ2-3, with 9 bases that match TRBD1. The germline V gene has CDR1 SQVTM and CDR2 ANQGSEA. This CDR3 comprises 13 residues. Losses at the gene ends were 6 bases for V and 4 bases for J; bases not matched to a gene: 5. The CDR3, as DNA: TGCAGCGTGCAACAGGGGGCCCCAGATACGCAGTATTTT. This codes for CSVQQGAPDTQYF.

This chain connects TRBV7-2 to TRBJ2-5; D ambiguous. The CDR3 totals 18 residues. Trimming cost V 8 bases and J 3 bases, with 28 bases left between them. Germline CDR1 is SGHTA and CDR2 is FQGNSA. CDR3 residues: CASGPYEPAPLGEETQYF. CDR3 DNA: TGTGCCAGCGGACCTTACGAGCCCGCCCCCCTTGGGGAAGAGACCCAGTACTTC.

This chain links TRBV12-5 with TRBJ2-3; D may be TRBD2 (5 bases). There are 17 residues in the CDR3. V dropped 6 bases and J dropped 4 bases, with 23 bases sitting between them. The germline V gene has CDR1 LGHNT and CDR2 FRNRAP. The DNA of the CDR3 is TGTGCTAGTGGCCCGGAGGTCGGCCAGATCTGGCCAGATACGCAGTATTTT. Its translation is CASGPEVGQIWPDTQYF.

The chain uses TRBV4-3 and TRBJ2-3; D may be TRBD2 (5 bases). Trimming removed 0 bases at V and 3 bases at J, with 13 bases between. Germline CDR1 reads LGHNA; CDR2 reads YSLEER. CDR3 length equals 16 residues. The CDR3 nucleotides are TGCGCCAGCAGCCAAGACAACGGAGGTGCTACAGATACGCAGTATTTT. The encoded protein is CASSQDNGGATDTQYF.